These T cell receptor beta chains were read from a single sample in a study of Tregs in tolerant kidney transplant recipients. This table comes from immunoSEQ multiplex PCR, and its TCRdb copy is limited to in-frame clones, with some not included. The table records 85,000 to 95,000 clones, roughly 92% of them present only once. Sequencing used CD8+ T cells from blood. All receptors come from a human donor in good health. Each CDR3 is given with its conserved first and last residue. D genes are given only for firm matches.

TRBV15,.,CATSREGNSLADTQYF
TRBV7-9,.,CASSLEGWMSGELFF
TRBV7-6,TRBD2,CASSSDGLAGLTGELFF
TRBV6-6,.,CASSYVTVEAKNIQYF
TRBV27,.,CASSLIGTIYEQYF
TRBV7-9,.,CASSSERGGEQYF
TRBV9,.,CASSVTGSPGNTIYF
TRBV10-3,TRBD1,CAISETGAEQYF
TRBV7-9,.,CASSHVLASTDTQYF
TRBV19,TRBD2,CASSIPSLAEATDTQYF
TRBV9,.,CASSDRPVSYEQYF
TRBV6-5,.,CASTSDKQETQYF
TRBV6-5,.,CASSYLERSEQFF
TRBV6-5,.,CASSPTGLGNIQYF
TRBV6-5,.,CASSPSDTSPYEQYF
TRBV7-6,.,CASSLSSFPGTDTQYF
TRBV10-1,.,CASSESRTVNTEAFF
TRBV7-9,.,CASSQRDRANTGELFF
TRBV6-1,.,CASSEGRRAEKLFF
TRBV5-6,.,CASSFLDISYNSPLHF
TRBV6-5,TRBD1,CASGRDSTGELFF
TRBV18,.,CASSPRDGYEQYF
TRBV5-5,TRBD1,CASQTGGGTGELFF
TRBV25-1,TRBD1,CASSKTGGHVEYNEQFF
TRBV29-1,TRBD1,CSVPGGGNTIYF